This is a list of T cell receptor beta chains from one sample in a study of cytotoxic CD8 clonotypes in ibrutinib-treated CLL. Repertoires were generated with immunoSEQ multiplex PCR, while TCRdb's copy carries only in-frame clones and drops some. The profile shows hundreds of thousands of clones, under 75% of them singletons. Sequences were derived from PBMCs, sampled after 24 months of ibrutinib treatment. These TCRs come from a human donor with chronic lymphocytic leukemia. The CDR3 runs from the conserved cysteine through the conserved F or W. D genes are given only for firm matches. For some rows the clone size is stated as once, few or many, or as a class when expanded; others skip it.

>-|TRBD1|TRBV6-5|TRBJ1-1
TGTGCCAGCAACACCGGGACAGACACTGAAGCTTTCTTT
CASNTGTDTEAFF
>-|TRBD2|TRBV29-1|TRBJ2-3
TGCAGCGTTGAACCAGCGGGAGGGGGACGGGATACGCAGTATTTT
CSVEPAGGGRDTQYF
>few|-|TRBV4-2|TRBJ2-3
TGTGCCAGCAGCCAAGAGCTAGCAGCAGATACGCAGTATTTT
CASSQELAADTQYF
>-|-|TRBV6-6|TRBJ2-6
TGTGCCAGCGAAGGATTAGGGGCCAACGTCCTGACTTTC
CASEGLGANVLTF
>-|-|TRBV7-8|TRBJ1-3
TGTGCCAGCAGCCAACTTGGGTATTTCTCTGGAAACACCATATATTTT
CASSQLGYFSGNTIYF
>once|TRBD1|TRBV7-3|TRBJ2-3
TGTGCCAGCAGCCCGGGGACAGGCACAGATACGCAGTATTTT
CASSPGTGTDTQYF
>-|-|TRBV29-1|TRBJ1-2
TGCAGCGTTCCCGCCCGGCCCTATGGCTACACCTTC
CSVPARPYGYTF
>many|-|TRBV6-5|TRBJ1-2
TGTGCCAGCAGCCCAGGGACATTGGATGTTCGCTCCACCTTC
CASSPGTLDVRSTF
>-|TRBD1|TRBV2|TRBJ2-2
TGTGCCAGCACCAGGGACAGCGCCGGGGAGCTGTTTTTT
CASTRDSAGELFF
>-|-|TRBV14|TRBJ2-1
TGTGCCAGCAGCCAATGGGCGGATCCCTTAGGGCAGTTCTTC
CASSQWADPLGQFF
>-|TRBD1|TRBV29-1|TRBJ2-7
TGCAGCGTCGAGTTGGACAGGGAGTCCTACGAGCAGTACTTC
CSVELDRESYEQYF
>few|TRBD2|TRBV29-1|TRBJ2-7
TGCAGCGTCGGGAGGGACTACGAGCAGTACTTC
CSVGRDYEQYF
>-|TRBD1|TRBV15|TRBJ2-1
TGTGCCACCAGCATCGGGACAGGGGTATACAATGAGCAGTTCTTC
CATSIGTGVYNEQFF
>-|TRBD2|TRBV27|TRBJ2-7
TGTGCCAGCAGTTTATTTGCTAGCGGGAGCTACGAGCAGTACTTC
CASSLFASGSYEQYF
>-|-|TRBV11-2|TRBJ2-7
TGTGCCAGCAGCTTAGAACTAAGGAGGTACGAGCAGTACTTC
CASSLELRRYEQYF
>-|-|TRBV5-4|TRBJ2-2
TGTGCCAGCAGCTGGGACGGAATGAACACCGGGGAGCTGTTTTTT
CASSWDGMNTGELFF
>few|TRBD2|TRBV5-4|TRBJ2-7
TGTGCCAGCAGCTCCAACGGACAGGGAGCGGGAGGGCAGCAGTACTTC
CASSSNGQGAGGQQYF
>few|-|TRBV7-3|TRBJ2-2
TGTGCCAGCGCCAGGGAAGGCACCGGGGAGCTGTTTTTT
CASAREGTGELFF
>-|TRBD2|TRBV6-4|TRBJ2-1
TGTGCCAGCAGTGACTGGGGACTAGCGGCCCGGGGGGAGCAGTTCTTC
CASSDWGLAARGEQFF
>-|-|TRBV29-1|TRBJ2-7
TGCAGCGTTAAAGGGATGGCAGGGGCGGGGGAGCAGTACTTC
CSVKGMAGAGEQYF
>-|TRBD1|TRBV27|TRBJ2-7
TGTGCCAGCAGTCCTCCGGACAGGGTGGAGCAGTACTTC
CASSPPDRVEQYF
>-|-|TRBV25-1|TRBJ1-3
TGTGCCAGCAGTCGGGCCTCGGGAAACACCATATATTTT
CASSRASGNTIYF
>-|-|TRBV6-6|TRBJ2-3
TGTGCCAGCACACGGACAGCTAGCACAGATACGCAGTATTTT
CASTRTASTDTQYF
>once|TRBD1|TRBV6-1|TRBJ2-7
TGTGCCAGCCGGGACAGTCGCTACGAGCAGTACTTC
CASRDSRYEQYF
>once|-|TRBV16|TRBJ2-1
TGTGCCAGCAGCCAAACCGGGACTGGTGATGAGCAGTTCTTC
CASSQTGTGDEQFF
>-|-|TRBV19|TRBJ1-5
TGTGCCAGTAGCCCAATCCAGGATAGCAATCAGCCCCAGCATTTT
CASSPIQDSNQPQHF
>once|-|TRBV7-2|TRBJ2-6
TGTGCCAGCAGCTTAGTGTGGACCTCTGGGGCCAACGTCCTGACTTTC
CASSLVWTSGANVLTF
>-|TRBD2|TRBV30|TRBJ2-3
TGTGCCGGGACTAGCGGTATTAGCACAGATACGCAGTATTTT
CAGTSGISTDTQYF
>few|-|TRBV9|TRBJ1-1
TGTGCCAGCAGCGTGGCGATGAACACTGAAGCTTTCTTT
CASSVAMNTEAFF
>-|TRBD2|TRBV2|TRBJ2-2
TGTGCCAGCACATCGAGCGGGAGTTCCACCGGGGAGCTGTTTTTT
CASTSSGSSTGELFF
>once|-|TRBV12-1|TRBJ2-6
TGTGCCAGCCTTCGGGACGGAGGCTCTGGGGCCAACGTCCTGACTTTC
CASLRDGGSGANVLTF
>-|TRBD1|TRBV15|TRBJ2-7
TGTGCCACCAGCAGAGATCGAGGGACAGGGGTCGAGCAGTACTTC
CATSRDRGTGVEQYF
>-|TRBD1|TRBV18|TRBJ2-7
TGTGCCAGCTCACCGACCGAAGGGACAGGGGGCGCCCTGGACTTC
CASSPTEGTGGALDF
>-|-|TRBV28|TRBJ2-7
TGTGCCAGTTCAAGCGGAAGCGTACAAACCTACGAGCAGTACTTC
CASSSGSVQTYEQYF
>once|-|TRBV9|TRBJ2-5
TGTGCCAGCACAGCGGGTAGGGAAGAGACCCAGTACTTC
CASTAGREETQYF
>-|-|TRBV18|TRBJ2-3
TGTGCCAGCTCAATGGAGTGGAGATCAACCTTCACAGATACGCAGTATTTT
CASSMEWRSTFTDTQYF
>few|-|TRBV27|TRBJ2-7
TGTGCCAGCAGCCAACCTCAGGGGGGGGTCTACGAGCAGTACTTC
CASSQPQGGVYEQYF
>-|-|TRBV4-1|TRBJ2-6
TGCGCCAGCAGCCAAGGTGGGATTTACTCTGGGGCCAACGTCCTGACTTTC
CASSQGGIYSGANVLTF
>few|TRBD2|TRBV27|TRBJ2-7
TGTGCCAGCAGCACGGGGGGGGCCTACGAGCAGTACTTC
CASSTGGAYEQYF
>-|-|TRBV7-2|TRBJ2-7
TGTGCCAGCAGCTTAGATCCCCGCGACTACGAGCAGTACTTC
CASSLDPRDYEQYF
>few|-|TRBV7-8|TRBJ2-3
TGTGCCAGCAGCTTAGCCCCCGGGACAGATACGCAGTATTTT
CASSLAPGTDTQYF
>-|TRBD1|TRBV11-3|TRBJ2-3
TGTGCCAGCAGCGCCCGACAGGGAAACACAGATACGCAGTATTTT
CASSARQGNTDTQYF
>few|-|TRBV11-2|TRBJ2-1
TGTGCCAGCAGCTTAGGGGAGTACAATGAGCAGTTCTTC
CASSLGEYNEQFF
>-|-|TRBV6-6|TRBJ2-5
TGTGCCAGCAGTTGGATTACAGAAGAGACCCAGTACTTC
CASSWITEETQYF
>-|-|TRBV5-1|TRBJ2-5
TGCGCCAGCAGCTTGGGACAGGCCGAGGAGACCCAGTACTTC
CASSLGQAEETQYF
>few|-|TRBV5-5|TRBJ2-1
TGTGCCAGCAGCTTGGTTGGTCAGGGACTTTACAATGAGCAGTTCTTC
CASSLVGQGLYNEQFF